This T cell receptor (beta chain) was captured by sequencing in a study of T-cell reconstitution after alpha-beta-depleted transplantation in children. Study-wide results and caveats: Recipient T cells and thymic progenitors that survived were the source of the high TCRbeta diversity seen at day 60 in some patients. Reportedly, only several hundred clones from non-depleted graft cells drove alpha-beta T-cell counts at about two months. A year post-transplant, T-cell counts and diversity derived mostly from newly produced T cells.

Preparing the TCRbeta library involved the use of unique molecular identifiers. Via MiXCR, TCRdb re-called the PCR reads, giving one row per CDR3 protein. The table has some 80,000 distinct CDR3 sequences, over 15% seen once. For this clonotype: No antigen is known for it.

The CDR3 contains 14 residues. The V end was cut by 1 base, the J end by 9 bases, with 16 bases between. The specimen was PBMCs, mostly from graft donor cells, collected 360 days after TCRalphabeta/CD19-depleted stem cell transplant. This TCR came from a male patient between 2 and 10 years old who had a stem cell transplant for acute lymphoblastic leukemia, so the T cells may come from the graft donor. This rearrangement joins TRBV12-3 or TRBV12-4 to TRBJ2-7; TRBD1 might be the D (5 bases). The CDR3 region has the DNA TGTGCCAGCAGTTTAGACGGGTTTCGGCAGGGGCAGTACTTC. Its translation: CASSLDGFRQGQYF.